This T cell receptor beta chain was sequenced for a study of T cell changes during pregnancy in multiple sclerosis (dated by TCRdb to between 2018 and 2021). The study in broad terms: The study examined how the T cell repertoire changed over the course of pregnancy in women with multiple sclerosis.

Reading the germline V gene gives CDR1 SGHRS and CDR2 YFSETQ. There are 17 amino acids in the CDR3, from cysteine to phenylalanine inclusive. The DNA shown is the 51-base CDR3, in frame from base 1. V loses 0 bases, J loses 0 bases, and the germline ends lie 14 bases apart. The library relied on the immunoSEQ multiplex PCR assay. Imported from immuneACCESS, the table was reduced by TCRdb to in-frame sequences with V and J called. These copies leave out some clones; in studies compared against another copy, an unresolved V gene accounts for under half, and the cause of the remainder is not known. Present in this sample are some 80,000 clones, around 92% of which were seen just once. Together, the top ten hold approximately 1% of the sample. Concerning this clone: Its antigen is not yet known. No much larger clone exists at a distance of one base, and base qualities are not known.

The sequence joins TRBV5-1 to TRBJ2-3; the D gene is perhaps TRBD1, on 5 matching bases. The sequencing used peripheral blood, collected in the first trimester of pregnancy. The clonotype was recovered from a female donor in good health, enrolled as a control in a pregnancy study. The nucleotide sequence is TGCGCCAGCAGCTTGGGCCTACAGGAATTTAGCACAGATACGCAGTATTTT. Translated, this is CASSLGLQEFSTDTQYF.